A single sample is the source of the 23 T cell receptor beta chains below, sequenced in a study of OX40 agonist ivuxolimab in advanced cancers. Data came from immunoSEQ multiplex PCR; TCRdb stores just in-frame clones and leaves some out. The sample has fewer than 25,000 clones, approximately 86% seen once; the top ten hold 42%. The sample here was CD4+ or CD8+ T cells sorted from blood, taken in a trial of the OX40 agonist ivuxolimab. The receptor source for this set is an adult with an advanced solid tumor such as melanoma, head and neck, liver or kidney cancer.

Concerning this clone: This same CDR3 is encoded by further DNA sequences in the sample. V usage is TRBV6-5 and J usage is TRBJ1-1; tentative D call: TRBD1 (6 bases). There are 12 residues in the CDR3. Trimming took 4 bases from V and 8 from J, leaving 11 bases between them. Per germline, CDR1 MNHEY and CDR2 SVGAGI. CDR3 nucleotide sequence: TGTGCCAGCAGTTTGGGGGGGCGAGAAGCTTTCTTT. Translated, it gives CASSLGGREAFF.

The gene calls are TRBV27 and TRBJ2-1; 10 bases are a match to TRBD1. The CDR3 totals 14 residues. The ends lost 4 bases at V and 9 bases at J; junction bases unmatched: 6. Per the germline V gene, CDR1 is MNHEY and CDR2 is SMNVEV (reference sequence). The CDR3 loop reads CASSSGTGVGEQFF. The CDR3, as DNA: TGTGCCAGCAGTTCTGGGACAGGGGTGGGTGAGCAGTTCTTC.

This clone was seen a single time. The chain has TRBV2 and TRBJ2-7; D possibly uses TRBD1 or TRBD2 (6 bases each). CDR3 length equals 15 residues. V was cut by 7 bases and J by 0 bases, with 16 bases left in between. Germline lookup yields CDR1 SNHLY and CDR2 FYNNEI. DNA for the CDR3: TGTGCCAGCATCGAGGGGGGTTCTACCTCCTACGAGCAGTACTTC. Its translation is CASIEGGSTSYEQYF.

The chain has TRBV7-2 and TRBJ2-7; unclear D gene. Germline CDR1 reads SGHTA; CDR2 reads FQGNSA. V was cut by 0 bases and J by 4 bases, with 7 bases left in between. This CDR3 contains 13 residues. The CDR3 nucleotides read TGTGCCAGCAGCTTAGCCTTAGGGTACGAGCAGTACTTC. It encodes CASSLALGYEQYF.

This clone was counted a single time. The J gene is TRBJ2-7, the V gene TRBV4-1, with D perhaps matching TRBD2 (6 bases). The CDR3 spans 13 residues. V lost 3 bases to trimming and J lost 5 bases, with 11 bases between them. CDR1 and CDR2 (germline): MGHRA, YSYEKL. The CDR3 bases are TGCGCCAGCAGCCACAAAGCGGGCCACGAGCAGTACTTC. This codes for CASSHKAGHEQYF.

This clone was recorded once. Here the CDR3 reads CASSVATGNTEAFF. The CDR3 nucleotides are TGTGCCAGCAGCGTAGCGACGGGGAACACTGAAGCTTTCTTT. The chain employs TRBV9 and TRBJ1-1, with D unresolved. The CDR3 loop spans 14 amino acids. V shed 0 bases and J shed 1 base, with 7 bases lying between them. Germline loops: CDR1 SGDLS, CDR2 YYNGEE.

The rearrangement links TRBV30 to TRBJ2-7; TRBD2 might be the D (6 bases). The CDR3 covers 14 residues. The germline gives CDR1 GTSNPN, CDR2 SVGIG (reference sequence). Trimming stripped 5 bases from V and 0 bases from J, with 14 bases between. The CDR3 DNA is TGTGCCTGGGGCGGGGACGGTTACTCCTACGAGCAGTACTTC. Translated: CAWGGDGYSYEQYF.

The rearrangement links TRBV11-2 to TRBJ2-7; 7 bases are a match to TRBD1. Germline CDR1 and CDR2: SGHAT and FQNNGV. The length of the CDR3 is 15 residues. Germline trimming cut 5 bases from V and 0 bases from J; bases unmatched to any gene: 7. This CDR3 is CASSPPGTVSYEQYF. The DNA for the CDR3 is TGTGCCAGCAGCCCCCCCGGGACAGTCTCCTACGAGCAGTACTTC. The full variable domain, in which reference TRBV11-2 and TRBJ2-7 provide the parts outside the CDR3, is EAGVAQSPRYKIIEKRQSVAFWCNPISGHATLYWYQQILGQGPKLLIQFQNNGVVDDSQLPKDRFSAERLKGVDSTLKIQPAKLEDSAVYLCASSPPGTVSYEQYFGPGTRLTVT.

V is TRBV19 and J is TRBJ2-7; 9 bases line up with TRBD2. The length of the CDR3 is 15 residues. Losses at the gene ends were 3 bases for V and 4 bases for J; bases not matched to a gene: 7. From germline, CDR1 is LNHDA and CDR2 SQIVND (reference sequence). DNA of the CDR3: TGTGCCAGTAGTATGGGGACTAGCAGTCCTTACGAGCAGTACTTC. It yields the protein CASSMGTSSPYEQYF.

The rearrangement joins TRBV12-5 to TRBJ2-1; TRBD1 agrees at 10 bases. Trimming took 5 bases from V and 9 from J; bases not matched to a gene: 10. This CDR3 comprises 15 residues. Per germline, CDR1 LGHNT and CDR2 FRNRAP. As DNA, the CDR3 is TGTGCTAGTGGTCCCGGGACAGGGGCGTTGGTTGAGCAGTTCTTC. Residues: CASGPGTGALVEQFF.

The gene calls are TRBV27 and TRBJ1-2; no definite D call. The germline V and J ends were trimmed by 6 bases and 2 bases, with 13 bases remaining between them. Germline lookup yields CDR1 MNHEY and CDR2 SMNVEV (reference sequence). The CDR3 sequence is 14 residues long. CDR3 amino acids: CASSPIGQNYGYTF. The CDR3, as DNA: TGTGCCAGCAGCCCCATTGGGCAGAACTATGGCTACACCTTC.

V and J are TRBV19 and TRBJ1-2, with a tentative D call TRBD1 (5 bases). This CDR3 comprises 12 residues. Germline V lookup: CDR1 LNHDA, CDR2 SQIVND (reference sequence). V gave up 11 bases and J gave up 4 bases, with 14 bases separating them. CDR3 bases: TGTGCCCGCTGGAGGGGCTGCTATGGCTACACCTTC. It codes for CARWRGCYGYTF.

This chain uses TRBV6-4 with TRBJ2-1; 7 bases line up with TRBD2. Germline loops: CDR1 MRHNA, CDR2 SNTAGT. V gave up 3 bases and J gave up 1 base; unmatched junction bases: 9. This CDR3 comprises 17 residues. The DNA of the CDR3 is TGTGCCAGCAGTGAATTTGCTAGCGGCCAGTCCTACAATGAGCAGTTCTTC. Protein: CASSEFASGQSYNEQFF.

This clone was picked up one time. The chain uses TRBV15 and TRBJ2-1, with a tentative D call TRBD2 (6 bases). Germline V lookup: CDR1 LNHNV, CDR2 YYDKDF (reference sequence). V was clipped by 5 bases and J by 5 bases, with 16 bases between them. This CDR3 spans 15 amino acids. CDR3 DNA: TGTGCCACCAGCTCCCGTGCGGGCGGGGACAATGAGCAGTTCTTC. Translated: CATSSRAGGDNEQFF.

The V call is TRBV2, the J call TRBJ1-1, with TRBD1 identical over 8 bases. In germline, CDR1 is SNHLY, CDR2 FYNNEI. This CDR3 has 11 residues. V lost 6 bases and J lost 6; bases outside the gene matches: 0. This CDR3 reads CASRQGAEAFF. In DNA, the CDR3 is TGTGCCAGCAGACAGGGGGCTGAAGCTTTCTTT. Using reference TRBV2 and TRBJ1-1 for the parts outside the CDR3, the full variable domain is EPEVTQTPSHQVTQMGQEVILRCVPISNHLYFYWYRQILGQKVEFLVSFYNNEISEKSEIFDDQFSVERPDGSNFTLKIRSTKLEDSAMYFCASRQGAEAFFGQGTRLTVV.

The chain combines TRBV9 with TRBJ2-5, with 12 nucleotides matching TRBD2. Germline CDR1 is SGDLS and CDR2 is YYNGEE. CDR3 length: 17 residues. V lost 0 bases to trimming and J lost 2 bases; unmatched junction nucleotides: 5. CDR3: CASSVATGTSGQETQYF. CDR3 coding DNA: TGTGCCAGCAGCGTAGCTACCGGGACTAGCGGGCAAGAGACCCAGTACTTC.

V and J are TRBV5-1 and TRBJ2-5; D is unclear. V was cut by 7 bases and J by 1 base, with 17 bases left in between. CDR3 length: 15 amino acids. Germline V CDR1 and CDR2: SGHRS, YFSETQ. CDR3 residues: CASSSEGGFQETQYF. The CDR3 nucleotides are TGCGCCAGCTCCTCGGAAGGCGGTTTCCAAGAGACCCAGTACTTC.

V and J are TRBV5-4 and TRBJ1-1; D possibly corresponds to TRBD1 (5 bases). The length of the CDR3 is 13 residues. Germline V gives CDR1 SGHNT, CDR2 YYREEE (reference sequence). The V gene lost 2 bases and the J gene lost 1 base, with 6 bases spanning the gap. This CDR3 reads CASSFGANTEAFF. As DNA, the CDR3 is TGTGCCAGCAGCTTTGGGGCGAACACTGAAGCTTTCTTT. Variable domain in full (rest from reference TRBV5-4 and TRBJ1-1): ETGVTQSPTHLIKTRGQQVTLRCSSQSGHNTVSWYQQALGQGPQFIFQYYREEENGRGNFPPRFSGLQFPNYSSELNVNALELDDSALYLCASSFGANTEAFFGQGTRLTVV.

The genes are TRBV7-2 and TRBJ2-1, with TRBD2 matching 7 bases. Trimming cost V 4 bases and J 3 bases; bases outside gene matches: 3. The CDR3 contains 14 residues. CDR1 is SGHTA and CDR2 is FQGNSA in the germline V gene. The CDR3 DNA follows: TGTGCCAGCAGCTCCATAGCGGGCTACAATGAGCAGTTCTTC. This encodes CASSSIAGYNEQFF.

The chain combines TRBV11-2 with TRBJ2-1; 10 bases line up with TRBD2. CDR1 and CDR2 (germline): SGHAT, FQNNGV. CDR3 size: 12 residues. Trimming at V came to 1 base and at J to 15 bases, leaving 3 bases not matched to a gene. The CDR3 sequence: CASSLGSSGGFF. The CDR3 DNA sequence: TGTGCCAGCAGCTTAGGTTCTAGCGGGGGGTTCTTC.

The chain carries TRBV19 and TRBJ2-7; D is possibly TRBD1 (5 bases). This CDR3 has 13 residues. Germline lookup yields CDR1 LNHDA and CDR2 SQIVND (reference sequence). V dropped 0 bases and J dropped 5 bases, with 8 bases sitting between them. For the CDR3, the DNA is TGTGCCAGTAGTATAGATGCAGGGAACGAGCAGTACTTC. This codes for CASSIDAGNEQYF.

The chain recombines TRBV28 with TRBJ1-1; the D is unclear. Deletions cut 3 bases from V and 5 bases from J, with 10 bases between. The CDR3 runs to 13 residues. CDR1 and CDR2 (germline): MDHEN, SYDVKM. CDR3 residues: CASSFNSRTEAFF. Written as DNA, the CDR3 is TGTGCCAGCAGTTTCAATTCGAGAACTGAAGCTTTCTTT.

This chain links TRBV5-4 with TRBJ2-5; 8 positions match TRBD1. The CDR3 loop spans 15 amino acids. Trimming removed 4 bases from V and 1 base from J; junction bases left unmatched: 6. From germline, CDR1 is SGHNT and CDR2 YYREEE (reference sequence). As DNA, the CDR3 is TGTGCCAGCAGCCCTCCGGGACAGGTCCAAGAGACCCAGTACTTC. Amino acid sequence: CASSPPGQVQETQYF.